The text below deals with one T cell receptor (beta chain). This sample is drawn from a study of early stage breast cancer tumors. Each sample had two DNA replicates, about 0.52 ug blood or approximately 1.5 ug tissue. This table comes from immunoSEQ multiplex PCR, and its TCRdb copy is limited to in-frame clones, with some not included. There are about 51,000 clones in the sample; roughly 78% occur only once, and just under 3.5% lies in the top ten. The CDR3 is 14 amino acids. Germline V CDR1 and CDR2: SGHTA, FQGNSA. The V gene lost 3 bases and the J gene lost 4 bases, with 12 bases spanning the gap.

J is TRBJ1-1 and V is TRBV7-2, with D possibly TRBD1 on 5 matching bases. Source material: blood. The receptor was derived from a middle-aged person with breast cancer. The CDR3 reads CASSFQGSTTEAFF. CDR3 nucleotides: TGTGCCAGCAGCTTCCAGGGTAGTACCACTGAAGCTTTCTTT.